These 17 T cell receptor beta chains originate from one sample sequenced in a study of T cells in Graves' hyperthyroidism and ophthalmopathy. Regions amplified from RNA transcripts were the TCR beta CDR3 regions. The HTBI primer set was used in a first-round RT-PCR of the TCR CDR3. MiXCR, run by TCRdb on the multiplex PCR reads, gives a single entry per CDR3 protein. There are hundreds of thousands of distinct CDR3 sequences in the sample; 35% to 45% occur only once, and 7% to 10% lies in the top ten. Sequences were obtained from blood. The receptors stem from a man in his late teens or twenties with Graves' hyperthyroidism.

This sequence joins TRBV7-9 and TRBJ2-5; TRBD1 matches 9 bases. The germline V gene has CDR1 SEHNR and CDR2 FQNEAQ (reference sequence). Germline trimming cut 11 bases from V and 4 bases from J; bases unmatched to any gene: 5. The CDR3 totals 12 residues. The CDR3 is CAWTGARETQYF. As DNA, the CDR3 is TGTGCCTGGACAGGGGCGAGAGAGACCCAGTACTTC.

A few counts support this clonotype. CDR3 protein: CASSLGTGNSGNTIYF. DNA for the CDR3: TGTGCCAGCAGCTTAGGAACAGGCAACTCTGGAAACACCATATATTTT. The chain combines TRBV7-8 with TRBJ1-3, with D tentatively TRBD1 (5 bases). The CDR3 sequence is 16 residues long. Germline CDR1 reads SGHVS; CDR2 reads FQNEAQ. Trimming took 1 base from V and 0 from J, leaving 10 bases between them.

This clonotype has just a few counts. V usage is TRBV14 and J usage is TRBJ2-5, with D unresolved. The CDR3 is made up of 13 amino acids. V gave up 0 bases and J gave up 7 bases, with 9 bases separating them. Germline V lookup: CDR1 SGHDN, CDR2 FVKESK. CDR3 in DNA: TGTGCCAGCAGCCAAGAAGTCTTAGGGACCCAGTACTTC. Translating it yields CASSQEVLGTQYF.

This clonotype was observed at least ten times. The chain is built from TRBV7-9 and TRBJ1-1; 7 bases are shared with TRBD1. The CDR3 runs to 13 residues. V shed 1 base and J 7 bases; nucleotides not matched to a gene: 3. Germline CDR1 reads SEHNR; CDR2 reads FQNEAQ (reference sequence). CDR3 DNA: TGTGCCAGCAGCTTAGACTGGACAGGTGAAGCTTTCTTT. Translating it yields CASSLDWTGEAFF.

The sample holds one count of this clonotype. V is TRBV9 and J is TRBJ2-3; D gene uncertain. The CDR3 length is 16 residues. Germline lookup yields CDR1 SGDLS and CDR2 YYNGEE. V lost 0 bases, J lost 2 bases, and 13 bases lay in between. CDR3 DNA sequence: TGTGCCAGCAGCGTAGAACAAGCAGCGACCACAGATACGCAGTATTTT. It translates to CASSVEQAATTDTQYF.

This clonotype was observed at least ten times. The V call is TRBV11-3, the J call TRBJ1-2; no reliable D call. CDR3 length equals 12 residues. The germline gives CDR1 SGHNT, CDR2 YENEEA. V was shortened by 5 bases and J by 2 bases, with 6 bases between the two germline ends. The DNA of the CDR3 is TGTGCCAGCAGCGCCGACAACTATGGCTACACCTTC. Encoded protein: CASSADNYGYTF. The variable domain in full, with the rest retrieved from reference TRBV11-3 and TRBJ1-2, is EAGVVQSPRYKIIEKKQPVAFWCNPISGHNTLYWYLQNLGQGPELLIRYENEEAVDDSQLPKDRFSAERLKGVDSTLKIQPAELGDSAVYLCASSADNYGYTFGSGTRLTVV.

The chain uses TRBV7-8 and TRBJ1-3; D remains ambiguous. The CDR3 extends over 15 amino acids. V was pared by 5 bases and J by 4 bases, with 15 bases between. Germline V gene lookup returns CDR1 SGHVS and CDR2 FQNEAQ. CDR3 nucleotides: TGTGCCAGCAGCCAACCAGGCCAAGTAGGAAACACCATATATTTT. This codes for CASSQPGQVGNTIYF.

In its sample, this clonotype was seen many times. This chain joins TRBV24-1 and TRBJ2-7; tentatively, D is TRBD2 (5 bases). The CDR3 is 12 amino acids. The V end lost 2 bases, the J end lost 7 bases, and 8 bases lay between the germline ends. Germline CDR1 is KGHDR and CDR2 is SFDVKD. The CDR3 DNA reads TGTGCCACCAGTGATTCGGGGAAGGAGCAGTACTTC. It translates to CATSDSGKEQYF.

The genes are TRBV29-1 and TRBJ2-2; possibly TRBD1 or TRBD2 for D (6 bases each). Germline CDR1 and CDR2: SQVTM and ANQGSEA. V shed 4 bases and J shed 3 bases, with 9 bases lying between them. The length of the CDR3 is 13 residues. The CDR3: CSVGGAYTGELFF. As DNA, the CDR3 is TGCAGCGTTGGGGGGGCGTACACCGGGGAGCTGTTTTTT.

The chain couples TRBV24-1 to TRBJ2-5, with TRBD2 matching over 10 bases. The V gene's germline CDR1 is KGHDR and CDR2 SFDVKD. V shed 3 bases, J shed 4 bases, and the junction held 4 bases outside the gene matches. This CDR3 comprises 15 residues. The CDR3 region has the DNA TGTGCCACCAGTGATCCGCGACTAGCGGGAGAGACCCAGTACTTC. It is translated as CATSDPRLAGETQYF.

As to this clonotype: Here the CDR3 omits its conserved ending phenylalanine or tryptophan, so a read error is the likely source. The chain has TRBV6-2 or TRBV6-3 and TRBJ1-5, with 7 bases that match TRBD1. V was clipped by 4 bases and J by 3 bases; unmatched bases: 6. The germline gives CDR1 MNHEY, CDR2 SVGEGT. The CDR3 has 15 amino acids. The CDR3 DNA sequence: TGTGCCAGCAGTTCGCACAGGGGACTCAATCAGCCCCAGCATTCT. It specifies CASSSHRGLNQPQHS.

The V call is TRBV7-9, the J call TRBJ1-6, with 7 bases fitting TRBD1. The V and J ends lost 6 bases and 7 bases, in that order; junction bases with no gene match: 6. Germline CDR1 reads SEHNR; CDR2 reads FQNEAQ (reference sequence). The CDR3 totals 14 residues. CDR3 residues: CASSEGQLNSPLHF. Written as DNA, the CDR3 is TGTGCCAGCAGTGAGGGACAGCTGAATTCACCCCTCCACTTT.

The chain carries TRBV20-1 and TRBJ1-5; D ambiguous. Germline V gene data show CDR1 as DFQATT and CDR2 as SNEGSKA (reference sequence). The V end was cut by 0 bases, the J end by 3 bases, with 9 bases between. The CDR3 runs to 14 residues. The CDR3 spells CSARDKANNQPQHF. Here the CDR3 DNA reads TGCAGTGCTAGAGATAAAGCCAACAATCAGCCCCAGCATTTT.

Comment on this clonotype: A read error is possible here, since a much larger clone lies one base away. The rearrangement uses TRBV29-1 and TRBJ2-2, with D unresolved. This CDR3 contains 12 residues. The V and J ends lost 6 bases and 5 bases respectively, with 10 bases between them. Per the germline V gene, CDR1 is SQVTM and CDR2 is ANQGSEA. CDR3 bases: TGCAGCGTCGTGGACCTTACCGGGGAGCTGTTTTTT. Residues: CSVVDLTGELFF.

In DNA, the CDR3 is TGTGCCAGCAGCACATCGCACCCAAATGAAAAACTGTTTTTT. Residues: CASSTSHPNEKLFF. V gene TRBV7-9 combines with J gene TRBJ1-4; D is ambiguous. Trimming stripped 5 bases from V and 5 bases from J, with 12 bases between. CDR3 length equals 14 residues. Per the germline V gene, CDR1 is SEHNR and CDR2 is FQNEAQ (reference sequence). The variable domain in full, completed from reference TRBV7-9 and TRBJ1-4, reads DTGVSQNPRHKITKRGQNVTFRCDPISEHNRLYWYRQTLGQGPEFLTYFQNEAQLEKSRLLSDRFSAERPKGSFSTLEIQRTEQGDSAMYLCASSTSHPNEKLFFGSGTQLSVL.

A few counts support this clonotype. The V gene is TRBV20-1, the J gene TRBJ2-7; perhaps TRBD1 as D (6 bases). Trimming removed 6 bases at V and 5 bases at J, with 17 bases between. The length of the CDR3 is 13 residues. Germline V gene sequence: CDR1 DFQATT, CDR2 SNEGSKA (reference sequence). The CDR3, as DNA: TGCAGTGCCTCAGCGGAGCCAGGGGACGAGCAGTACTTC. Its protein product is CSASAEPGDEQYF.

This chain joins TRBV12-3 or TRBV12-4 and TRBJ2-7; 8 bases are a match to TRBD2. The V segment lost 7 bases and the J segment 0 bases; nucleotides outside the gene matches: 8. The CDR3 is made up of 15 amino acids. The CDR3 coding sequence is TGTGCCAGCACCCCGGTGAGCGGGGGCTCCTACGAGCAGTACTTC. Protein sequence: CASTPVSGGSYEQYF.